This T cell receptor beta chain was profiled in a study of vaccination and CD4 T cells after COVID-19. At the level of the study: Recovered patients in the cohort numbered six men and four women, two of them Hispanic.

Notes on this clonotype: The target antigen is unknown.

Sequence data for DNA of cultured CD4+ T cells were generated by the Oncomine TCR Beta short-read assay. Via MiXCR, TCRdb re-called the PCR reads, giving one row per CDR3 protein. This table has some 8,000 distinct CDR3 sequences, more than 55% appearing once. Described treatment: roughly nine-day PBMC culture with coronavirus spike peptide pools or control peptides (ViraFEST assay). The ViraFEST method relied on peptide pools to expand antigen-specific T cells, followed by TCR sequencing. This CDR3 contains 15 residues. Trimming removed 3 bases from V and 6 bases from J, with 17 bases in between. Germline V lookup: CDR1 LNHDA, CDR2 SQIVND (reference sequence).

The origin of this receptor is a human donor who had recovered from COVID-19. The rearrangement uses TRBV19 and TRBJ1-1; D gene ambiguous. The material sequenced was CD4+ T cells from blood, cultured in vitro. The CDR3 nucleotides read TGTGCCAGTAGTATGGGCCCCCTCGGGATCGCTGAAGCTTTCTTT. Translation: CASSMGPLGIAEAFF.